The 29 T cell receptor beta chains below come from one sample, sequenced in a study of T cells in Graves' hyperthyroidism and ophthalmopathy. What was amplified from RNA transcripts were TCR beta CDR3 regions. The HTBI primer set drove a first-round RT-PCR of the TCR CDR3. TCRdb called the multiplex PCR reads again in MiXCR, with one record for every CDR3 protein. The sample lists hundreds of thousands of distinct CDR3 sequences; under 20% were seen once. Sequenced: blood. Receptor source: a woman under 40 with Graves' hyperthyroidism.

This clonotype was found many times. The rearrangement uses TRBV7-8 and TRBJ2-1, with unresolved D. The CDR3 is 16 amino acids. The germline V gene encodes CDR1 SGHVS and CDR2 FQNEAQ. Trimming left V 4 bases short and J 5 bases short, with 18 bases between. The CDR3 sequence is CASSSGGPSVNNEQFF. The CDR3 bases are TGTGCCAGCAGCTCGGGTGGTCCTAGTGTGAACAATGAGCAGTTCTTC.

This clonotype was detected a few times. This chain connects TRBV6-1 to TRBJ1-1, with a possible D match to TRBD1 (6 bases). Trimming stripped 3 bases from V and 7 bases from J, with 24 bases between. The germline V gene has CDR1 MNHNS and CDR2 SASEGT. The CDR3 runs 17 residues. The CDR3: CASSDPVSGGRLFEAFF. CDR3 sequence (DNA): TGTGCCAGCAGTGACCCGGTTAGTGGGGGGCGCCTATTTGAAGCTTTCTTT.

The genes are TRBV13 and TRBJ2-1; no reliable D call. The CDR3 length is 12 residues. Germline CDR1 is PRHDT and CDR2 is FYEKMQ (reference sequence). The ends were cut back, 4 bases at V and 10 bases at J, with 11 bases in the middle. CDR3 sequence (DNA): TGTGCCAGCAGCTCTATAAGAAAGGAGCAGTTCTTC. Protein: CASSSIRKEQFF.

The chain employs TRBV5-1 and TRBJ2-3, with TRBD2 identical over 7 bases. V lost 3 bases to trimming and J lost 8 bases; unmatched junction nucleotides: 18. Germline CDR1 is SGHRS and CDR2 is YFSETQ. CDR3 length equals 17 residues. DNA of the CDR3: TGCGCCAGCAGCTCGCCAGGAGAGGCGGGGGTATACGTTACGCAGTATTTT. Protein sequence: CASSSPGEAGVYVTQYF.

The sample holds many counts of this clonotype. The CDR3 protein is CASSTNGGYAYEQFF. The DNA for the CDR3 is TGCGCCAGTTCGACGAACGGGGGTTACGCATATGAGCAGTTCTTC. The chain recombines TRBV5-1 with TRBJ2-1, with D maybe TRBD2 (6 bases). Germline V CDR1 and CDR2: SGHRS, YFSETQ. The CDR3 extends over 15 amino acids. V was trimmed by 8 bases and J by 8 bases, leaving 23 bases between them.

The CDR3 coding sequence is TGTGCCAGCAGTTTTTTTAATAGCAATCAGCCCCAGCATTTT. Encoded protein: CASSFFNSNQPQHF. The rearrangement links TRBV28 to TRBJ1-5, with D unclear. Trimming removed 3 bases at V and 0 bases at J, with 6 bases between. The CDR3 totals 14 residues. Germline V gene sequence: CDR1 MDHEN, CDR2 SYDVKM.

This clonotype was counted many times. The chain uses TRBV4-3 and TRBJ2-5; D call uncertain. Germline lookup yields CDR1 LGHNA and CDR2 YSLEER. The CDR3 length is 15 residues. V was trimmed by 2 bases and J by 1 base, leaving 11 bases between them. The CDR3 reads CASSQSRAPQETQYF. The CDR3 DNA is TGCGCCAGCAGCCAATCCCGGGCTCCCCAAGAGACCCAGTACTTC.

In its sample, this clonotype was seen many times. This chain joins TRBV5-1 and TRBJ2-7; the match to TRBD2 covers 9 bases. Per germline, CDR1 SGHRS and CDR2 YFSETQ. This CDR3 region has 14 residues. After removal of 2 bases from V and 6 bases from J, the junction contained 6 bases not matched to a gene. CDR3 protein: CASSFSGSPTEQYF. CDR3 nucleotides: TGCGCCAGCAGCTTTAGCGGGAGTCCTACCGAGCAGTACTTC.

This clonotype was recorded many times. V usage is TRBV2 and J usage is TRBJ1-4; D is uncertain. The V gene's germline CDR1 is SNHLY and CDR2 FYNNEI. CDR3 length equals 15 residues. V lost 5 bases and J 7 bases, leaving 17 bases between the germline ends. CDR3 DNA sequence: TGTGCCAGCAGTCTCCGTTCCGGATTGGGTGAAAAACTGTTTTTT. Translation gives CASSLRSGLGEKLFF. Filled out from reference TRBV2 and TRBJ1-4, the complete variable domain reads EPEVTQTPSHQVTQMGQEVILRCVPISNHLYFYWYRQILGQKVEFLVSFYNNEISEKSEIFDDQFSVERPDGSNFTLKIRSTKLEDSAMYFCASSLRSGLGEKLFFGSGTQLSVL.

Remarks on this clonotype: Given a much more abundant clone one base away, this may be a read error. The chain uses TRBV18 and TRBJ2-7, with D hard to call. Trimming shortened V by 2 bases and J by 2 bases, and 4 bases separated the two germline ends. The V gene's germline CDR1 is KGHSH and CDR2 LQKENI. The CDR3 runs 12 residues. The CDR3, as DNA: TGTGCCAGCTCACCAGCCGCCTACGAGCAGTACTTC. Its translation is CASSPAAYEQYF.

The chain uses TRBV3-1 and TRBJ2-1; 9 nucleotides match TRBD2. The V and J ends lost 4 bases and 7 bases, in that order; junction bases with no gene match: 8. This CDR3 is built from 15 residues. Germline V gives CDR1 LGHDT, CDR2 YNNKEL (reference sequence). CDR3 nucleotide sequence: TGTGCCAGCAGCCGCCGGGGGACTAGCCATAATGAGCAGTTCTTC. Its translation: CASSRRGTSHNEQFF.

CDR3 sequence reads: CASRTFGGTDYGYTF. Written as DNA, the CDR3 is TGTGCCAGCAGAACGTTCGGGGGGACAGACTATGGCTACACCTTC. This chain joins TRBV28 and TRBJ1-2, with 7 bases identical to TRBD1. CDR3 length equals 15 residues. The junction had 10 bases not matched to a gene; V was cut back by 6 bases and J by 3 bases. The germline V gene has CDR1 MDHEN and CDR2 SYDVKM.

Notes on this clonotype: A much larger clone lies one base from this, so it may be a read error. This chain joins TRBV7-9 and TRBJ2-7; D is perhaps TRBD2 (5 bases). The ends were cut back, 6 bases at V and 0 bases at J, with 15 bases in the middle. CDR3 length equals 15 residues. Germline assignment: CDR1 SEHNR and CDR2 FQNEAQ (reference sequence). CDR3 sequence (DNA): TGTGCCAGCAGTCGGGATGGTGTGAGCTCCTACGAGCAGTACTTC. Translation gives CASSRDGVSSYEQYF.

V is TRBV20-1 and J is TRBJ2-1; 14 nucleotides agree with TRBD2. The CDR3 has 19 residues. Germline values: CDR1 DFQATT, CDR2 SNEGSKA (reference sequence). Trimming cost V 1 base and J 7 bases; bases outside gene matches: 15. The CDR3 region has the DNA TGCAGTGCTAGAGGTACCTCGTCGACTAGCGGGAGGGCAAGAAATGAGCAGTTCTTC. Amino acids: CSARGTSSTSGRARNEQFF.

This clonotype showed up many times. The chain links TRBV6-1 to TRBJ2-5; TRBD2 aligns across 15 bases. Germline-derived CDR1 and CDR2 are MNHNS and SASEGT. The length of the CDR3 is 16 residues. The ends lost 5 bases at V and 4 bases at J; junction bases unmatched: 5. The CDR3 region is CASSRGLAGGGETQYF. The CDR3 bases are TGTGCCAGCAGTAGAGGACTAGCGGGAGGGGGAGAGACCCAGTACTTC.

This chain links TRBV12-3 or TRBV12-4 with TRBJ2-1, with TRBD2 matching over 8 bases. Trimming took 10 bases from V and 5 from J; bases not matched to a gene: 10. This CDR3 contains 14 residues. CDR3 bases: TGTGCCACCTCACGGGAGGGGGTAAACAATGAGCAGTTCTTC. This codes for CATSREGVNNEQFF.

This clonotype was seen many times. V is TRBV28 and J is TRBJ2-7, with D perhaps matching TRBD2 (6 bases). Trimming shortened V by 3 bases and J by 3 bases, and 21 bases separated the two germline ends. Germline values: CDR1 MDHEN, CDR2 SYDVKM. CDR3 length: 17 amino acids. The CDR3 here is CASSFRGTRSTYYEQYF. The CDR3 nucleotides are TGTGCCAGCAGTTTCCGCGGGACGCGATCTACCTACTACGAGCAGTACTTC.

This clonotype was seen only a few times. The rearrangement uses TRBV13 and TRBJ1-4, with 12 bases identical to TRBD1. J was trimmed by 10 bases and V by 7 bases; bases with no gene match: 7. The CDR3 length is 14 residues. CDR1 is PRHDT, CDR2 FYEKMQ, per germline (reference sequence). The CDR3 protein is CASTPGTGGGKLFF. CDR3 coding DNA: TGTGCCAGCACCCCCGGGACAGGGGGCGGAAAACTGTTTTTT.

This clonotype appeared a few times. This chain links TRBV15 with TRBJ2-7; 11 bases agree with TRBD2. This CDR3 is 15 amino acids long. CDR1 LNHNV and CDR2 YYDKDF come from the germline V gene (reference sequence). After removal of 5 bases from V and 7 bases from J, the junction contained 10 bases not matched to a gene. CDR3 DNA: TGTGCCACCAGCGAACTGACTAGCGGGACTGAAGAGCAGTACTTC. Its protein product is CATSELTSGTEEQYF. Together with reference TRBV15 and TRBJ2-7, the CDR3 gives the full variable domain: DAMVIQNPRYQVTQFGKPVTLSCSQTLNHNVMYWYQQKSSQAPKLLFHYYDKDFNNEADTPDNFQSRRPNTSFCFLDIRSPGLGDTAMYLCATSELTSGTEEQYFGPGTRLTVT.

The chain joins TRBV6-2 or TRBV6-3 to TRBJ2-2; D call uncertain. The germline gives CDR1 MNHEY, CDR2 SVGEGT. V lost 4 bases and J 5 bases, leaving 11 bases between the germline ends. The CDR3 has 14 residues. This CDR3 reads CASSSEWSTGELFF. DNA for the CDR3: TGTGCCAGCAGTTCTGAGTGGTCGACCGGGGAGCTGTTTTTT.

This clonotype has ten or more counts. This chain links TRBV6-1 with TRBJ1-1; 10 bases are a match to TRBD1. Germline CDR1 and CDR2: MNHNS and SASEGT. CDR3 length: 15 amino acids. Trimming cost V 5 bases and J 3 bases; bases outside gene matches: 6. CDR3 DNA: TGTGCCAGCAGTAGAGACAGGGGGCGCGACACTGAAGCTTTCTTT. The encoded protein is CASSRDRGRDTEAFF.

The table lists this clonotype with many counts. The V call is TRBV20-1, the J call TRBJ2-5; perhaps TRBD2 as D (5 bases). Germline CDR1 reads DFQATT; CDR2 reads SNEGSKA (reference sequence). There are 14 residues in the CDR3. Trimming cost V 0 bases and J 5 bases, with 13 bases left between them. The CDR3 spells CSARDRLGGETQYF. The CDR3 region has the DNA TGCAGTGCTAGAGATCGGCTTGGCGGGGAGACCCAGTACTTC.

This clonotype was observed many times. This rearrangement joins TRBV18 to TRBJ2-3, with D unclear. The CDR3 is 14 residues long. Germline V gene lookup returns CDR1 KGHSH and CDR2 LQKENI. V lost 3 bases and J lost 10, with 17 bases in between. The CDR3 DNA reads as TGTGCCAGCTCACCCGAATCTGGTTCCCCCGCGCAGTATTTT. Its translation is CASSPESGSPAQYF.

In this sample, this clonotype turned up a few times. The rearrangement joins TRBV7-9 to TRBJ2-4; D perhaps matches TRBD2 (6 bases). This CDR3 comprises 17 residues. V was pared by 5 bases and J by 2 bases, with 19 bases between. Per germline, CDR1 SEHNR and CDR2 FQNEAQ (reference sequence). CDR3 coding DNA: TGTGCCAGCAGCCATGGCGTTGGGACTTCGTCCAAAAACATTCAGTACTTC. This encodes CASSHGVGTSSKNIQYF.

The table lists this clonotype with many counts. The chain carries TRBV2 and TRBJ2-1; tentative D call: TRBD2 (6 bases). The V end lost 3 bases, the J end lost 3 bases, and 9 bases lay between the germline ends. CDR1 and CDR2 from the germline V gene are SNHLY and FYNNEI. CDR3 length equals 14 residues. CDR3 amino acids: CASSEGGLYNEQFF. CDR3 nucleotide sequence: TGTGCCAGCAGTGAGGGGGGACTCTACAATGAGCAGTTCTTC.

This clonotype occurred many times. The chain has TRBV7-3 and TRBJ1-1; maybe TRBD1 (6 bases). The V gene's germline CDR1 is SGHTA and CDR2 FQGTGA. The CDR3 has 15 amino acids. With 5 bases removed from V and 1 base from J, the gap between germline ends came to 14 bases. The CDR3 bases are TGTGCCAGCAGCCTGGACGGACAGTCGAACACTGAAGCTTTCTTT. Its translation is CASSLDGQSNTEAFF.

This clonotype was counted ten times or more. The chain employs TRBV11-3 and TRBJ1-2; D is undetermined. The CDR3 is made up of 14 amino acids. Germline-derived CDR1 and CDR2 are SGHNT and YENEEA. Trimming stripped 2 bases from V and 4 bases from J, with 11 bases between. Here the CDR3 reads CASSLRGVGYGYTF. CDR3 sequence (DNA): TGTGCCAGCAGCTTACGCGGAGTCGGCTATGGCTACACCTTC. Using reference TRBV11-3 and TRBJ1-2 for the parts outside the CDR3, the full variable domain is EAGVVQSPRYKIIEKKQPVAFWCNPISGHNTLYWYLQNLGQGPELLIRYENEEAVDDSQLPKDRFSAERLKGVDSTLKIQPAELGDSAVYLCASSLRGVGYGYTFGSGTRLTVV.

This clonotype has ten or more counts. This chain uses TRBV20-1 with TRBJ1-1, with TRBD1 matching 7 bases. The CDR3 is made up of 13 amino acids. Germline CDR1 reads DFQATT; CDR2 reads SNEGSKA (reference sequence). Trimming removed 1 base from V and 4 bases from J; junction bases left unmatched: 3. CDR3 in DNA: TGCAGTGCTAGAGGGGACAGTTCCACTGAAGCTTTCTTT. Translated, it gives CSARGDSSTEAFF.

The chain carries TRBV4-1 and TRBJ2-7; 11 nucleotides match TRBD2. The CDR3 is 17 amino acids. The V and J ends lost 0 bases and 3 bases, in that order; junction bases with no gene match: 7. Germline lookup yields CDR1 MGHRA and CDR2 YSYEKL. CDR3 region: CASSQEALAGDLYEQYF. CDR3 in DNA: TGCGCCAGCAGCCAAGAGGCACTAGCGGGAGACCTCTACGAGCAGTACTTC.